This TCR beta chain was profiled in a study of T-cell memory formation after mild COVID-19. The overall study: Clustering of TCRs was largely donor specific.

5'RACE with constant-segment primers built TCRalpha and TCRbeta cDNA libraries with UMIs. Using its own MiXCR run on the 5' RACE reads, TCRdb lists one record per CDR3 protein. Of some 48,000 distinct CDR3 sequences listed, roughly 12% are singletons. The CDR3 loop spans 14 amino acids. CDR1 and CDR2 from the germline V gene are SGHNT and YYREEE (reference sequence). Trimming shortened V by 2 bases and J by 6 bases, and 13 bases separated the two germline ends. This chain joins TRBV5-4 and TRBJ2-3, with D tentatively TRBD1 or TRBD2 (6 bases each). Source material: PBMCs or a T cell subset sorted from them (not recorded which). The source of this sequence is a man aged 18 to 29 who had mild COVID-19 (a few samples of this study predate the infection). Cell type and time point are not known. CDR3 residues: CASSFGGPFDTQYF. The CDR3 DNA follows: TGTGCCAGCAGCTTCGGGGGCCCCTTCGATACGCAGTATTTT.